One and the same sample provided the 24 T cell receptor beta chains below, sequenced in a study of technical replicates of blood from a few donors. This table comes from immunoSEQ multiplex PCR, and its TCRdb copy is limited to in-frame clones, with some not included. The sample carries tens of thousands of clones, approximately 91% recorded once. Sequencing was performed on T cells isolated from PBMCs. These receptors were taken from a human donor in good health.

For the CDR3, the DNA is TGTGCCACCAGCAGAGGGGCAGGCTCCTACGAGCAGTACTTC. Amino acid sequence: CATSRGAGSYEQYF. V usage is TRBV15 and J usage is TRBJ2-7; D call uncertain. Germline V gives CDR1 LNHNV, CDR2 YYDKDF (reference sequence). The CDR3 is 14 amino acids. The V end lost 1 base, the J end lost 0 bases, and 7 bases lay between the germline ends.

The chain recombines TRBV6-5 with TRBJ1-2; maybe TRBD1 (5 bases). The length of the CDR3 is 13 residues. In germline, CDR1 is MNHEY, CDR2 SVGAGI. The ends were cut back, 5 bases at V and 6 bases at J, with 13 bases in the middle. Here the CDR3 DNA reads TGTGCCAGCAGTAACTTTTTGACAGATGGCTACACCTTC. Residues: CASSNFLTDGYTF.

The count of this clone is one. The chain uses TRBV9 and TRBJ2-1; the D gene is possibly TRBD2 (6 bases). The CDR3 runs to 15 residues. Germline V CDR1 and CDR2: SGDLS, YYNGEE. The germline V and J ends were trimmed by 0 bases and 6 bases, with 13 bases remaining between them. Here the CDR3 DNA reads TGTGCCAGCAGCGTAGGGTCGGGAGAAGGCAATGAGCAGTTCTTC. Its translation: CASSVGSGEGNEQFF.

The J gene is TRBJ1-1, the V gene TRBV30; D perhaps matches TRBD1 (6 bases). CDR1 GTSNPN and CDR2 SVGIG come from the germline V gene (reference sequence). The CDR3 is 12 amino acids. The V end lost 0 bases, the J end lost 5 bases, and 7 bases lay between the germline ends. The CDR3 nucleotides are TGTGCCTGGAGTGTAGGGGGTACTGAAGCTTTCTTT. Protein product: CAWSVGGTEAFF.

The chain has TRBV5-1 and TRBJ2-7; a possible D gene is TRBD2 (5 bases). Trimming removed 5 bases at V and 0 bases at J, with 21 bases between. Germline CDR1 reads SGHRS; CDR2 reads YFSETQ. This CDR3 spans 17 amino acids. The CDR3 protein is CASRSYGWGVDSYEQYF. The CDR3, as DNA: TGCGCCAGCAGGAGCTATGGGTGGGGAGTGGACTCCTACGAGCAGTACTTC.

The rearrangement uses TRBV6-5 and TRBJ2-7; D is uncertain. This CDR3 is built from 15 residues. Looked up from germline, CDR1 is MNHEY and CDR2 is SVGAGI. Deletions cut 0 bases from V and 0 bases from J, with 9 bases between. DNA of the CDR3: TGTGCCAGCAGTTACTCGCATTTCAGCTCCTACGAGCAGTACTTC. This gives the protein CASSYSHFSSYEQYF.

V and J are TRBV6-5 and TRBJ1-2; weak D call: TRBD1 (6 bases). Germline CDR1 MNHEY, CDR2 SVGAGI. Trimming stripped 2 bases from V and 8 bases from J, with 12 bases between. This CDR3 is 13 amino acids long. The DNA of the CDR3 is TGTGCCAGCAGTTACAACAGGGAAACCGGCTACACCTTC. This gives the protein CASSYNRETGYTF.

The V and J genes are TRBV4-3 and TRBJ2-3, with TRBD2 as a possible D gene (6 bases). In germline, CDR1 is LGHNA, CDR2 YSLEER. The V end was cut by 1 base, the J end by 2 bases, with 13 bases between. The CDR3 loop spans 16 amino acids. This chain's CDR3 is CASSQVIGLITDTQYF. The CDR3 region has the DNA TGCGCCAGCAGCCAAGTAATTGGACTAATCACAGATACGCAGTATTTT.

The V and J genes are TRBV6-5 and TRBJ2-7; TRBD1 is a possible D gene (7 bases). V was trimmed by 2 bases and J by 2 bases, leaving 16 bases between them. CDR3 size: 16 residues. Germline CDR1 reads MNHEY; CDR2 reads SVGAGI. Written as DNA, the CDR3 is TGTGCCAGCAGTTACACCCGACAGGGAGGCACCTACGAGCAGTACTTC. It translates to CASSYTRQGGTYEQYF.

This chain joins TRBV30 and TRBJ1-1, with a possible D match to TRBD1 (6 bases). Germline V lookup: CDR1 GTSNPN, CDR2 SVGIG (reference sequence). The CDR3 sequence is 14 residues long. The V end lost 5 bases, the J end lost 10 bases, and 23 bases lay between the germline ends. The CDR3 DNA reads as TGTGCCTGGCACCCCCATCAGGGGCCCGCAGGAGCTTTCTTT. This codes for CAWHPHQGPAGAFF. The full variable domain, in which reference TRBV30 and TRBJ1-1 provide the parts outside the CDR3, is SQTIHQWPATLVQPVGSPLSLECTVEGTSNPNLYWYRQAAGRGLQLLFYSVGIGQISSEVPQNLSASRPQDRQFILSSKKLLLSDSGFYLCAWHPHQGPAGAFFGQGTRLTVV.

The rearrangement uses TRBV30 and TRBJ2-1; D unresolved. The CDR3 consists of 14 residues. V dropped 5 bases and J dropped 1 base, with 12 bases sitting between them. Looked up from germline, CDR1 is GTSNPN and CDR2 is SVGIG (reference sequence). CDR3 DNA: TGTGCCTGGGCACTCAAGAGATCCTACAATGAGCAGTTCTTC. Its translation is CAWALKRSYNEQFF.

V usage is TRBV5-4 and J usage is TRBJ1-1; TRBD1 aligns across 11 bases. This CDR3 has 15 residues. V shed 5 bases, J shed 5 bases, and the junction held 8 bases outside the gene matches. The V gene's germline CDR1 is SGHNT and CDR2 YYREEE (reference sequence). The CDR3 sequence: CASRGDRGSRTEAFF. The DNA of the CDR3 is TGTGCCAGCAGAGGGGACAGGGGGTCGAGGACTGAAGCTTTCTTT.

The chain joins TRBV11-2 to TRBJ2-7; a weak D match, TRBD1 (6 bases). V lost 1 base, J lost 5 bases, and 12 bases lay in between. CDR3 length: 14 residues. The germline V gene encodes CDR1 SGHAT and CDR2 FQNNGV. In DNA, the CDR3 is TGTGCCAGCAGCTTAGTTCAGGGGATCAACGAGCAGTACTTC. Translation gives CASSLVQGINEQYF.

The CDR3 here is CASSLSTGPETQYF. CDR3 bases: TGTGCCAGTAGTTTATCAACAGGGCCAGAGACCCAGTACTTC. The V call is TRBV19, the J call TRBJ2-5, with D possibly TRBD1 on 6 matching bases. The CDR3 is 14 amino acids. In germline, CDR1 is LNHDA, CDR2 SQIVND (reference sequence). With 5 bases removed from V and 4 bases from J, the gap between germline ends came to 14 bases.

J is TRBJ1-1 and V is TRBV29-1; perhaps TRBD1 as D (6 bases). Trimming stripped 4 bases from V and 1 base from J, with 10 bases between. CDR1 and CDR2 (germline): SQVTM, ANQGSEA. The CDR3 is 13 residues long. The CDR3 DNA reads as TGCAGCGTTGTGTCAGGGGCGAACACTGAAGCTTTCTTT. It yields the protein CSVVSGANTEAFF.

The rearrangement joins TRBV5-4 to TRBJ1-3, with D perhaps matching TRBD1 (5 bases). The CDR3 is made up of 14 amino acids. CDR1 is SGHNT, CDR2 YYREEE, per germline (reference sequence). V lost 1 base and J 2 bases, leaving 7 bases between the germline ends. The CDR3 DNA reads TGTGCCAGCAGCTTGCCAGGGACTGGAAACACCATATATTTT. It yields the protein CASSLPGTGNTIYF.

The chain combines TRBV6-5 with TRBJ1-1, with D perhaps TRBD1 (6 bases). The length of the CDR3 is 15 residues. Germline V CDR1 and CDR2: MNHEY, SVGAGI. The V gene lost 4 bases and the J gene lost 2 bases, with 14 bases spanning the gap. In DNA form, the CDR3 reads TGTGCCAGCAGTTGCATAGGGGGGGAAAACACTGAAGCTTTCTTT. It is translated as CASSCIGGENTEAFF.

V usage is TRBV12-5 and J usage is TRBJ2-5; TRBD1 agrees at 7 bases. With 0 bases clipped from V and 4 bases from J, the junction kept 8 bases outside the gene matches. The CDR3 contains 16 residues. Germline lookup yields CDR1 LGHNT and CDR2 FRNRAP. The CDR3 reads CASGLVLRDSRETQYF. The CDR3, as DNA: TGTGCTAGTGGTTTGGTACTACGGGACAGTAGAGAGACCCAGTACTTC.

This chain uses TRBV29-1 with TRBJ2-7; the match to TRBD1 covers 12 bases. CDR1 is SQVTM and CDR2 is ANQGSEA in the germline V gene. This CDR3 is 15 amino acids long. With V trimmed by 7 bases and J by 0 bases, 7 bases remained unmatched. The DNA for the CDR3 is TGCAGCGCCACACCGGGACAGGGGGCCTCCTACGAGCAGTACTTC. This gives the protein CSATPGQGASYEQYF.

With respect to this clone: One junction end does not reproduce the germline sequence, and a read error may be involved. The chain joins TRBV7-7 to TRBJ2-2; D possibly corresponds to TRBD2 (5 bases). This CDR3 has 16 amino acids. Germline V gene data show CDR1 as SSHAT and CDR2 as FNYEAQ (reference sequence). The chain's CDR3 is CASSLRSGSIPGELFF. CDR3 nucleotide sequence: TGTGCTAGCAGCTTACGGAGCGGATCAATACCCGGGGAGCTGTTTTTT.

The CDR3 nucleotides read TGTGCCATCAGTGGACGGGATCGCAATGAGCAGTTCTTC. Its protein is CAISGRDRNEQFF. The chain joins TRBV10-3 to TRBJ2-1; possible D gene TRBD2, 5 bases. The V gene's germline CDR1 is ENHRY and CDR2 SYGVKD. Trimming left V 4 bases short and J 6 bases short, with 10 bases between. The CDR3 length is 13 residues.

CDR3 sequence: CATSRTTYSFGENYNEQFF. CDR3 DNA: TGTGCCACCAGCAGAACGACTTACAGTTTCGGGGAAAACTACAATGAGCAGTTCTTC. This sequence joins TRBV15 and TRBJ2-1, with D perhaps TRBD2 (5 bases). V dropped 2 bases and J dropped 3 bases, with 23 bases sitting between them. Germline V CDR1 and CDR2: LNHNV, YYDKDF (reference sequence). The CDR3 covers 19 residues.

V is TRBV7-9 and J is TRBJ2-7; no reliable D call. Between the trimmed V and J ends, which lost 3 bases and 1 base, there was a span of 7 bases. CDR3 length equals 13 residues. The germline V gene has CDR1 SEHNR and CDR2 FQNEAQ (reference sequence). CDR3 residues: CASSFIQSYEQYF. In nucleotides, the CDR3 is TGTGCCAGCAGCTTCATACAATCCTACGAGCAGTACTTC.

This clone occurred a few times. The V gene is TRBV30, the J gene TRBJ1-1; D is uncertain. V lost 1 base, J lost 0 bases, and 12 bases lay in between. Germline V gene lookup returns CDR1 GTSNPN and CDR2 SVGIG (reference sequence). The CDR3 has 15 amino acids. Here the CDR3 DNA reads TGTGCCTGGAGTGAGTACGGAGGAATGAACACTGAAGCTTTCTTT. Its translation is CAWSEYGGMNTEAFF.